This T cell receptor beta chain originates from a study of cytomegalovirus exposure and HLA in healthy donors. 13 Jbeta primers and 60 Vbeta primers were used for the PCR. Produced via immunoSEQ multiplex PCR; TCRdb's table is partial and in-frame only. The sample has 150,000 or so clones. The CDR3 covers 16 residues. CDR1 SGHNT and CDR2 YYREEE come from the germline V gene (reference sequence). V trimming: 3 bases; J trimming: 3 bases; junction bases outside the gene matches: 6. The chain couples TRBV5-4 to TRBJ2-2; the match to TRBD2 covers 9 bases. The receptor was isolated from a middle-aged woman in good health and CMV-seropositive. The sequenced sample was PBMCs. For the CDR3, the DNA is TGTGCCAGCAGCTGGGGAAGACTAGCGGACACCGGGGAGCTGTTTTTT. It is translated as CASSWGRLADTGELFF.